One sample yielded the 19 T cell receptor beta chains listed below, sequenced in a study of regulatory T cells in long-lasting Graves disease. Relying on iRepertoire HTBI primers and Arm-PCR of CDR3 regions, the team built TCR beta libraries. A single record per CDR3 protein comes from TCRdb applying MiXCR to the multiplex PCR reads. The sample yields about 320,000 distinct CDR3 sequences, over 15% seen once. Time point indicated: newly diagnosed GD, antithyroid drugs for less than 3 months. Isolated PBMC RNA provided the starting material for the TCR library. This specimen consisted of peripheral blood mononuclear cells (PBMCs), obtained at new diagnosis, from a patient treated with antithyroid drugs. The origin of the receptors is a female donor with Graves disease.

As concerns this clonotype: A single base separates this from a much larger clone, so it may be a read error. The V call is TRBV7-7, the J call TRBJ2-5; D may be TRBD2 (7 bases). The CDR3 loop spans 15 amino acids. Germline V gene data show CDR1 as SSHAT and CDR2 as FNYEAQ (reference sequence). For the CDR3, the DNA is TGTGCTAGCAGCTTAGGGGGGGACTTCCAAGGGACCCAGTACTTC. This encodes CASSLGGDFQGTQYF.

This clonotype was found many times. The chain combines TRBV28 with TRBJ1-6; no firm D call. The CDR3 extends over 12 amino acids. Germline V gives CDR1 MDHEN, CDR2 SYDVKM. The V end lost 6 bases, the J end lost 10 bases, and 10 bases lay between the germline ends. As DNA, the CDR3 is TGTGCCAGCAGGCCCCTCGAGTCACCCCTCCACTTT. Translated: CASRPLESPLHF.

Concerning this clonotype: This may stem from a read error, because a much larger clone lies one nucleotide away. Written as DNA, the CDR3 is TGTGCCAGCATCGACCATCCCTACAAGCAGTACTTC. Amino acid sequence: CASIDHPYKQYF. V gene TRBV2 combines with J gene TRBJ2-7; D not resolved. This CDR3 has 12 residues. Germline V CDR1 and CDR2: SNHLY, FYNNEI.

The CDR3 reads CASSELARSYEQYF. DNA for the CDR3: TGTGCCAGCAGTGAACTAGCGCGATCCTACGAGCAGTACTTC. The V call is TRBV25-1, the J call TRBJ2-7; D might be TRBD2 (6 bases). This CDR3 spans 14 amino acids. With 2 bases removed from V and 1 base from J, the gap between germline ends came to 9 bases. CDR1 is MGHDK, CDR2 SYGVNS, per germline.

Ten or more counts support this clonotype. This chain joins TRBV27 and TRBJ1-2; 7 bases match TRBD1. Trimming removed 0 bases from V and 0 bases from J; junction bases left unmatched: 4. This CDR3 has 16 amino acids. Germline lookup yields CDR1 MNHEY and CDR2 SMNVEV (reference sequence). The CDR3 is CASSLSGQSPNYGYTF. CDR3 nucleotides: TGTGCCAGCAGTTTATCGGGACAGAGCCCTAACTATGGCTACACCTTC.

This clonotype was observed at least ten times. The J gene is TRBJ2-1, the V gene TRBV19, with TRBD2 matching over 9 bases. V was pared by 7 bases and J by 0 bases, with 10 bases of the junction left unmatched. This CDR3 has 17 amino acids. Germline V gene sequence: CDR1 LNHDA, CDR2 SQIVND (reference sequence). The CDR3: CASTGPGLAGSYNEQFF. The CDR3 coding sequence is TGTGCCAGTACCGGACCGGGACTAGCTGGCTCCTACAATGAGCAGTTCTTC.

The CDR3 DNA reads as TGCAGCGTTGAAATTGGGGGACAGGGCTACGAGCAGTACTTC. Its protein product is CSVEIGGQGYEQYF. This chain connects TRBV29-1 to TRBJ2-7, with 9 bases aligning to TRBD1. Per germline, CDR1 SQVTM and CDR2 ANQGSEA. The CDR3 contains 14 residues. V dropped 2 bases and J dropped 3; count of bases not matched to a gene: 5.

This clonotype came up a few times. The CDR3 loop is CASSLSGWASGNTIYF. CDR3 bases: TGTGCCAGCAGTTTGTCAGGGTGGGCCTCTGGAAACACCATATATTTT. J is TRBJ1-3 and V is TRBV28; the D gene is possibly TRBD1 (5 bases). Trimming shortened V by 3 bases and J by 0 bases, and 12 bases separated the two germline ends. CDR3 length: 16 amino acids. Germline V lookup: CDR1 MDHEN, CDR2 SYDVKM.

This clonotype appeared many times. The chain employs TRBV9 and TRBJ1-6; D unclear. This CDR3 has 15 amino acids. The V and J ends lost 0 bases and 8 bases respectively, with 12 bases between them. Germline loops: CDR1 SGDLS, CDR2 YYNGEE. The CDR3 reads CASSVDPGRDSPLHF. CDR3 DNA: TGTGCCAGCAGCGTAGATCCGGGTAGGGATTCACCCCTCCACTTT.

The table lists this clonotype with a count of one. This could be a read error, since a much larger clone is one nucleotide away. This chain uses TRBV19 with TRBJ1-5; D gene unclear. CDR3 length: 14 residues. CDR1 is LNHDA, CDR2 SQIVND, per germline (reference sequence). The CDR3 region is CAGSIGGSHQPQHF. The CDR3 bases are TGTGCCGGTAGTATAGGAGGGTCTCATCAGCCCCAGCATTTT.

This chain connects TRBV7-3 to TRBJ2-1, with D perhaps matching TRBD2 (6 bases). Between the trimmed V and J ends, which lost 5 bases and 0 bases, there was a span of 14 bases. Germline CDR1 is SGHTA and CDR2 is FQGTGA. The CDR3 is 16 residues long. Written as DNA, the CDR3 is TGTGCCAGCAGCCCCCGTGGGGGGAGCTCCTACAATGAGCAGTTCTTC. Protein: CASSPRGGSSYNEQFF.

The table lists this clonotype with many counts. This chain connects TRBV19 to TRBJ2-1; D is possibly TRBD2 (6 bases). The CDR3 has 16 amino acids. CDR1 and CDR2 from the germline V gene are LNHDA and SQIVND (reference sequence). V was cut by 4 bases and J by 0 bases, with 13 bases left in between. The CDR3 region is CASSTQRVSSYNEQFF. CDR3 DNA: TGTGCCAGTAGTACCCAGCGGGTAAGCTCCTACAATGAGCAGTTCTTC.

This clonotype appeared a few times. This chain connects TRBV5-1 to TRBJ2-5, with D perhaps TRBD1 or TRBD2 (5 bases each). Germline V CDR1 and CDR2: SGHRS, YFSETQ. The CDR3 totals 14 residues. The V end was cut by 3 bases, the J end by 3 bases, with 12 bases between. Here the CDR3 reads CASSYGTGKETQYF. CDR3 DNA sequence: TGCGCCAGCAGCTACGGGACGGGAAAAGAGACCCAGTACTTC.

This clonotype was counted many times. The chain is built from TRBV27 and TRBJ1-1; D possibly corresponds to TRBD1 (6 bases). Trimming pared 5 bases from V and 0 bases from J, leaving 10 bases between. The CDR3 consists of 14 residues. Germline-derived CDR1 and CDR2 are MNHEY and SMNVEV (reference sequence). The CDR3 DNA reads as TGTGCCAGCAGTCGGACAGATATGAACACTGAAGCTTTCTTT. The encoded protein is CASSRTDMNTEAFF.

Many counts were recorded for this clonotype. This chain uses TRBV12-3 or TRBV12-4 with TRBJ1-5; D unresolved. This CDR3 has 15 residues. V was cut by 6 bases and J by 2 bases, with 14 bases left in between. CDR3 nucleotide sequence: TGTGCCAGCAGCCTGACCCGGCGGGGCAATCAGCCCCAGCATTTT. Amino acid sequence: CASSLTRRGNQPQHF.

This clonotype was counted at least ten times. The chain couples TRBV19 to TRBJ2-1; 10 nucleotides align to TRBD2. With V trimmed by 3 bases and J by 7 bases, 3 bases remained unmatched. Looked up from germline, CDR1 is LNHDA and CDR2 is SQIVND (reference sequence). The CDR3 contains 14 residues. The CDR3 protein is CASSISTSGNEQFF. For the CDR3, the DNA is TGTGCCAGTAGTATCTCGACTAGCGGGAATGAGCAGTTCTTC.

At least ten counts were recorded for this clonotype. A read error may account for a junction end that differs from germline. This sequence joins TRBV7-7 and TRBJ2-5; D might be TRBD1 or TRBD2, each matching 5 bases. Germline CDR1 SSHAT, CDR2 FNYEAQ (reference sequence). This CDR3 is built from 16 residues. This CDR3 is CASSLGEWGYQETQYF. In DNA form, the CDR3 reads TGTGCTAGCAGCTTGGGGGAGTGGGGGTACCAAGAGACCCAGTACTTC.

This clonotype was recorded many times. This chain uses TRBV24-1 with TRBJ2-3, with 7 bases aligning to TRBD1. There are 18 residues in the CDR3. Losses at the gene ends were 7 bases for V and 0 bases for J; bases not matched to a gene: 15. Germline V gives CDR1 KGHDR, CDR2 SFDVKD. The CDR3 spells CATSDLQTGPASTDTQYF. The CDR3 coding sequence is TGTGCCACCAGCGACCTCCAGACAGGGCCCGCAAGCACAGATACGCAGTATTTT.

There are many counts of this clonotype. V and J are TRBV2 and TRBJ2-3; D perhaps matches TRBD2 (7 bases). Germline V gene lookup returns CDR1 SNHLY and CDR2 FYNNEI. The CDR3 is 15 residues long. Trimming removed 6 bases from V and 6 bases from J, with 19 bases in between. CDR3 bases: TGTGCCAGCAGGGAGGGGGACTACTCACCGGATACGCAGTATTTT. This gives the protein CASREGDYSPDTQYF.